This entry describes one T cell receptor beta chain. Authors of the study amplified TCR beta CDR3 regions from RNA transcripts. A set of HTBI primers served as the primers for a first-round RT-PCR of the TCR CDR3. Each CDR3 protein gets one entry after TCRdb re-called the multiplex PCR reads with MiXCR. Here the sample spans around 370,000 distinct CDR3 sequences, around 20% being singletons. Trimming removed 10 bases from V and 5 bases from J; junction bases left unmatched: 6. Germline CDR1 and CDR2: ENHRY and SYGVKD. The CDR3 is 13 amino acids. This sample is part of a study of T cells in Graves' hyperthyroidism and ophthalmopathy. Background on the study: At initial diagnosis, before any treatment had begun, peripheral blood was obtained.

This TCR derives from a man younger than 35 with Graves' ophthalmopathy. Sequencing was carried out using blood. The J gene is TRBJ2-1, the V gene TRBV10-3; 9 nucleotides line up with TRBD2. Written as DNA, the CDR3 is TGTGCCACCCGACTAGCGGATGACAATGAGCAGTTCTTC. It codes for CATRLADDNEQFF.